Each of the 9 T cell receptor beta chains below was sequenced from the same sample in a study of T cell responses to AZD1222 COVID-19 vaccine. Some clones are missing from TCRdb's copy, which holds only in-frame ones; the method was immunoSEQ multiplex PCR. This table has 170,000 or so clones, approximately 92% appearing once. The input for sequencing was peripheral blood, taken 28 days after the second dose of the MenACWY control vaccine. The receptors stem from an adult who received the MenACWY meningococcal vaccine as a control.

The chain carries TRBV28 and TRBJ1-2; 9 nucleotides match TRBD1. V shed 6 bases, J shed 4 bases, and the junction held 9 bases outside the gene matches. This CDR3 has 15 amino acids. Germline V lookup: CDR1 MDHEN, CDR2 SYDVKM. This CDR3 is CASRLTPGQGYGYTF. For the CDR3, the DNA is TGTGCCAGCAGGTTGACTCCGGGACAGGGCTATGGCTACACCTTC.

The CDR3 loop reads CASSVGLVETQYF. The CDR3 DNA follows: TGTGCCAGCAGCGTAGGACTAGTGGAGACCCAGTACTTC. The rearrangement joins TRBV9 to TRBJ2-5; weak D call: TRBD2 (6 bases). Per germline, CDR1 SGDLS and CDR2 YYNGEE. The V end lost 0 bases, the J end lost 5 bases, and 8 bases lay between the germline ends. This CDR3 region has 13 residues.

In this sample, this clone turned up once. V is TRBV3-1 (or the pseudogene TRBV3-2) and J is TRBJ2-3; tentative D call: TRBD1 (5 bases). CDR3 length: 14 residues. Germline V gene sequence: CDR1 LGHDT, CDR2 YNNKEL (reference sequence). The V gene lost 6 bases and the J gene lost 5 bases, with 15 bases spanning the gap. CDR3 residues: CASSLREGVDTQYF. Here the CDR3 DNA reads TGTGCCAGCAGTCTCAGGGAAGGGGTAGATACGCAGTATTTT.

This clone showed up just a few times. CDR3 amino acids: CASSRQGRSSYNSPLHF. The CDR3 nucleotides are TGTGCCAGTAGTAGGCAGGGAAGGAGCTCCTATAATTCACCCCTCCACTTT. The chain joins TRBV19 to TRBJ1-6, with D perhaps TRBD1 (5 bases). The CDR3 consists of 17 residues. The germline gives CDR1 LNHDA, CDR2 SQIVND (reference sequence). Trimming cost V 4 bases and J 0 bases, with 13 bases left between them.

The chain couples TRBV5-4 to TRBJ1-1; no clear D gene. In germline, CDR1 is SGHNT, CDR2 YYREEE (reference sequence). Trimming pared 0 bases from V and 5 bases from J, leaving 26 bases between. This CDR3 is 19 amino acids long. Here the CDR3 reads CASSLVSIRSTSATTEAFF. Written as DNA, the CDR3 is TGTGCCAGCAGCTTGGTATCGATCAGGTCAACCTCTGCCACAACTGAAGCTTTCTTT. Supplemented by reference TRBV5-4 and TRBJ1-1, the full variable domain reads ETGVTQSPTHLIKTRGQQVTLRCSSQSGHNTVSWYQQALGQGPQFIFQYYREEENGRGNFPPRFSGLQFPNYSSELNVNALELDDSALYLCASSLVSIRSTSATTEAFFGQGTRLTVV.

This clone was found a few times. This chain connects TRBV28 to TRBJ1-4; 8 bases are a match to TRBD1. The junction had 16 bases not matched to a gene; V was cut back by 6 bases and J by 7 bases. The CDR3 consists of 17 residues. Looked up from germline, CDR1 is MDHEN and CDR2 is SYDVKM. DNA for the CDR3: TGTGCCAGCAGCGGTCCGACTCGGACAGGGATAGGTGAAAAACTGTTTTTT. This gives the protein CASSGPTRTGIGEKLFF.

The chain recombines TRBV7-3 with TRBJ2-6; D may be TRBD1 (6 bases). There are 18 residues in the CDR3. V lost 2 bases and J lost 2, with 16 bases in between. The germline CDR1 and CDR2 sequences are SGHTA and FQGTGA. CDR3 residues: CASSLRAQGLAGANVLTF. DNA for the CDR3: TGTGCCAGCAGCTTACGGGCACAGGGTCTTGCTGGGGCCAACGTCCTGACTTTC.

This clone was observed a single time. The rearrangement joins TRBV5-6 to TRBJ1-1; 8 nucleotides match TRBD1. CDR1 and CDR2 from the germline V gene are SGHDT and YYEEEE. The CDR3 loop spans 15 amino acids. V dropped 2 bases and J dropped 0; count of bases not matched to a gene: 3. In DNA form, the CDR3 reads TGTGCCAGCAGCTTACGGACAGGGATGAACACTGAAGCTTTCTTT. Its protein product is CASSLRTGMNTEAFF.

The chain links TRBV10-1 to TRBJ2-2; D gene unclear. Per the germline V gene, CDR1 is WNHNN and CDR2 is SYGVQD (reference sequence). The length of the CDR3 is 13 residues. Trimming took 6 bases from V and 9 from J, leaving 14 bases between them. The CDR3 loop reads CASRGPTSRELFF. CDR3 DNA: TGCGCCAGCAGGGGCCCGACATCACGGGAGCTGTTTTTT.